This note documents a single TCR beta chain sequence. Its antigen is currently unknown. This entry belongs to a study of T cell repertoires in cytomegalovirus infection. Via MiXCR, TCRdb re-called the reads, giving one row per CDR3 protein. The sample lists fewer than 950,000 distinct CDR3 sequences; about 30% were seen once. Germline assignment: CDR1 MGHRA and CDR2 YSYEKL. V shed 0 bases, J shed 7 bases, and the junction held 4 bases outside the gene matches. The CDR3 runs to 16 residues. Here the sequenced sample was cultured CD8+ T cells from PBMCs, taken from culture after CMV antigen stimulation. The V call is TRBV4-1, the J call TRBJ2-1; 12 nucleotides agree with TRBD2. The TCR originated in a human donor in good health (CMV status not recorded). Some clones in this sample may be carry-over from other donors' samples. The CDR3 DNA follows: TGCGCCAGCAGCCAAGAGCAACTAGCGGGGGGTAATGAGCAGTTCTTC. This sequence encodes CASSQEQLAGGNEQFF.